Shown below are 3 T cell receptor beta chains from a single sample sequenced in a study of T-cell memory formation after mild COVID-19. TCRdb passed the 5' RACE reads through MiXCR, listing each CDR3 protein once. The sample shows 350,000 to 500,000 distinct CDR3 sequences, 20% to 25% of them seen only once. Sequencing was carried out using PBMCs or a T cell subset sorted from them (not recorded which). The receptors derive from an adult woman who had mild COVID-19 (a few samples of this study predate the infection). Cell type and time point are not known.

The genes are TRBV2 and TRBJ2-2; TRBD2 matches 10 bases. CDR3 size: 15 residues. Germline loops: CDR1 SNHLY, CDR2 FYNNEI. V trimming: 6 bases; J trimming: 7 bases; junction bases outside the gene matches: 8. CDR3 residues: CASRIAGGINGELFF. The CDR3, as DNA: TGTGCCAGCAGGATAGCGGGAGGAATTAACGGGGAGCTGTTTTTT. The whole variable domain, filled in from reference TRBV2 and TRBJ2-2, reads EPEVTQTPSHQVTQMGQEVILRCVPISNHLYFYWYRQILGQKVEFLVSFYNNEISEKSEIFDDQFSVERPDGSNFTLKIRSTKLEDSAMYFCASRIAGGINGELFFGEGSRLTVL.

The rearrangement uses TRBV5-1 and TRBJ2-1; 9 bases align to TRBD1. With V trimmed by 8 bases and J by 3 bases, 6 bases remained unmatched. Germline CDR1 is SGHRS and CDR2 is YFSETQ. This CDR3 is built from 14 residues. CDR3 coding DNA: TGCGCCAGTTCTGACAGGGGGGGCTACAATGAGCAGTTCTTC. Translating it yields CASSDRGGYNEQFF.

The rearrangement uses TRBV5-1 and TRBJ2-5; D gene unclear. CDR3 size: 15 residues. V lost 1 base and J 0 bases, leaving 10 bases between the germline ends. Germline assignment: CDR1 SGHRS and CDR2 YFSETQ. The CDR3 DNA reads as TGCGCCAGCAGCTTGATCCCGAGCAACCAAGAGACCCAGTACTTC. It is translated as CASSLIPSNQETQYF.